One TCR beta chain is described in this entry. This sample was taken from a study of blood T cell repertoires in COVID-19. The assay was immunoSEQ multiplex PCR, and TCRdb's table has in-frame clones only and misses some. The data contain approximately 210,000 clones, 84% of them seen just once; the ten biggest clones take up approximately 8.1%. Germline values: CDR1 ENHRY, CDR2 SYGVKD. The V end lost 6 bases, the J end lost 2 bases, and 13 bases lay between the germline ends. This CDR3 region has 14 residues. The chain couples TRBV10-3 to TRBJ2-5; weak D call: TRBD2 (5 bases). Sequencing was performed on peripheral blood. The origin of this receptor is a woman aged 45-60 years with active or convalescent COVID-19. DNA for the CDR3: TGTGCCATCAGCGCCCCCGGGATACAAGAGACCCAGTACTTC. Protein product: CAISAPGIQETQYF.